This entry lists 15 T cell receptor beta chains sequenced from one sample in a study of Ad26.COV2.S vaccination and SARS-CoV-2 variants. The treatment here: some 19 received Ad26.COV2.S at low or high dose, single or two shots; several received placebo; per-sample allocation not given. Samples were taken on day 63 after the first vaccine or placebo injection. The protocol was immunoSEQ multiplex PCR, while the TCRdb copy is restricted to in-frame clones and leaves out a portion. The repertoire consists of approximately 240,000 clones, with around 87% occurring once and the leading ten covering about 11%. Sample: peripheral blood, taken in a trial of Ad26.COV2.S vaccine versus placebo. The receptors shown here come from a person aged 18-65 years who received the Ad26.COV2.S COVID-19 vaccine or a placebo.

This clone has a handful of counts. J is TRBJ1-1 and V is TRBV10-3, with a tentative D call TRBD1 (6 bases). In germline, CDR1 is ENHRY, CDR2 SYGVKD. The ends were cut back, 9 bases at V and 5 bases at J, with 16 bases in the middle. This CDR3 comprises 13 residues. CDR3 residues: CAITDSHLTEAFF. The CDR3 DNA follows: TGTGCCATTACGGACAGCCACCTGACTGAAGCTTTCTTT.

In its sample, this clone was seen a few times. The CDR3: CAIKESTNEKLFF. The CDR3 nucleotides are TGTGCCATCAAGGAGTCAACTAATGAAAAACTGTTTTTT. This sequence joins TRBV10-3 and TRBJ1-4; D gene ambiguous. V was pared by 7 bases and J by 0 bases, with 6 bases between. Germline V gives CDR1 ENHRY, CDR2 SYGVKD. The CDR3 covers 13 residues.

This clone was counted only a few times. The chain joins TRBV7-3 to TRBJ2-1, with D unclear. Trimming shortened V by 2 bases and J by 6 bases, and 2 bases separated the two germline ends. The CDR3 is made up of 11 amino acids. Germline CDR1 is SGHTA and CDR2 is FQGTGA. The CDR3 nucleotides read TGTGCCAGCAGCTTAGGCAATGAGCAGTTCTTC. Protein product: CASSLGNEQFF.

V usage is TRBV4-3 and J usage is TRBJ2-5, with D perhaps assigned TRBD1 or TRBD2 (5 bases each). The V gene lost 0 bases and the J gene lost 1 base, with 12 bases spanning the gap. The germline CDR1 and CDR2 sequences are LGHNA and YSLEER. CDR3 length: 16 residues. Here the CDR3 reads CASSQDVVGTQETQYF. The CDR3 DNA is TGCGCCAGCAGCCAAGATGTGGTAGGGACCCAAGAGACCCAGTACTTC.

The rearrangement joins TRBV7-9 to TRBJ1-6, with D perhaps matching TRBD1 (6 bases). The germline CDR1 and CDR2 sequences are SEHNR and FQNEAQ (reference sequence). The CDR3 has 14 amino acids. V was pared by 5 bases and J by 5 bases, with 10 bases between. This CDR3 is CASSLEGDNSPLHF. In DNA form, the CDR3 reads TGTGCCAGCAGCCTTGAGGGGGATAATTCACCCCTCCACTTT.

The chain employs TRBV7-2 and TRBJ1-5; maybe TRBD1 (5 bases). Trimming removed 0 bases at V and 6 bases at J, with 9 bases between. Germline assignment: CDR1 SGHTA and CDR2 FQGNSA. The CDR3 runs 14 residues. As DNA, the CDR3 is TGTGCCAGCAGCTTAGCAGGGGTGGGTCAGCCCCAGCATTTT. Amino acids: CASSLAGVGQPQHF.

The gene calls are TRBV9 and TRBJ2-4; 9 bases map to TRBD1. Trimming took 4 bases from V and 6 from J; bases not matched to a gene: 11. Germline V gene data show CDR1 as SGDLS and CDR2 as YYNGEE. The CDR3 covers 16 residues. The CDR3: CASSSTLGQGRNIQYF. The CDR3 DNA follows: TGTGCCAGCAGCTCGACACTGGGACAGGGTAGAAACATTCAGTACTTC.

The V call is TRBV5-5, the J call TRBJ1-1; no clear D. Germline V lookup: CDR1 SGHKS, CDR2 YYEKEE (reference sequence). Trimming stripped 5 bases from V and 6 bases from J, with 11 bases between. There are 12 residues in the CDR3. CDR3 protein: CASSSADSEAFF. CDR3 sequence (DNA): TGTGCCAGCAGTTCAGCGGACTCTGAAGCTTTCTTT.

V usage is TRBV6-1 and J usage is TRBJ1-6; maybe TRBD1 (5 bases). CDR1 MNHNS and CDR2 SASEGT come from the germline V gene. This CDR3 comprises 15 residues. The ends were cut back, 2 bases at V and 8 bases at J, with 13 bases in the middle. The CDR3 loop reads CASSELGGAYSPLHF. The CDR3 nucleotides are TGTGCCAGCAGTGAACTGGGAGGGGCCTATTCACCCCTCCACTTT.

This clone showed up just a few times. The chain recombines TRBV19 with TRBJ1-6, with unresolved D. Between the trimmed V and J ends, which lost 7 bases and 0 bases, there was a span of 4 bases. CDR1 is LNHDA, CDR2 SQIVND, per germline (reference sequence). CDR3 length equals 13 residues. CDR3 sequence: CASKSSYNSPLHF. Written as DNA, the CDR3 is TGTGCCAGTAAAAGCTCCTATAATTCACCCCTCCACTTT.

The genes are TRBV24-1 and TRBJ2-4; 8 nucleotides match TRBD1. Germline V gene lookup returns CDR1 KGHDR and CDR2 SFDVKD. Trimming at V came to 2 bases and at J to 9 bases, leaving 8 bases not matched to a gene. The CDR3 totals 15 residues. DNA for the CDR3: TGTGCCACCAGTGATTCCCAGGGGGCGTCGGGCATTCAGTACTTC. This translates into CATSDSQGASGIQYF.

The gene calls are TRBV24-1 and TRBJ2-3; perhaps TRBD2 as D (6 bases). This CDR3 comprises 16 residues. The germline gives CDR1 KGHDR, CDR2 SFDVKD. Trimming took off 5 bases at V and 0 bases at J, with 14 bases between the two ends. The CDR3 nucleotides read TGTGCCACCAGTGGGGTAAGCGGGCTAAGCACAGATACGCAGTATTTT. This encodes CATSGVSGLSTDTQYF.

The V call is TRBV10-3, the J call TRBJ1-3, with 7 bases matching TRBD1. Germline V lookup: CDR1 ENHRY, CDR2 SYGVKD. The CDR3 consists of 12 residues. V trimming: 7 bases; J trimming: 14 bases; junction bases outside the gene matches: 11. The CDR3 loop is CAITRTGPPLYF. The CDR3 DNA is TGTGCCATCACCAGGACAGGACCACCCTTATATTTT.

The CDR3 nucleotides are TGTGCCAGCAGCGGACAGGGGATTAATTCACCCCTCCACTTT. This gives the protein CASSGQGINSPLHF. V gene TRBV9 combines with J gene TRBJ1-6, with 8 bases matching TRBD1. Losses at the gene ends were 3 bases for V and 6 bases for J; bases not matched to a gene: 2. Germline loops: CDR1 SGDLS, CDR2 YYNGEE. The CDR3 consists of 14 residues.

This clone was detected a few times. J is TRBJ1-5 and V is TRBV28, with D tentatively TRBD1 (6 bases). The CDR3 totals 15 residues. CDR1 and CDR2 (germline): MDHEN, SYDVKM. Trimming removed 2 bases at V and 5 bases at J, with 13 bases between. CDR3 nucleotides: TGTGCCAGCAGTTTAGCAGGGGCGACTTATCAGCCCCAGCATTTT. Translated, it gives CASSLAGATYQPQHF.